The T cell receptor beta chain described here comes from a study of blood T cells in healthy people across ages. Together with a sample-barcoded 5' primer, a J-beta primer mix was included in a second PCR lasting about 7 to 12 cycles. In TCRdb, the 5' RACE reads were re-called with MiXCR into one record per CDR3 protein. The table has about 1.6 million distinct CDR3 sequences, roughly a third seen once. CDR1 MNHEY and CDR2 SMNVEV come from the germline V gene (reference sequence). This CDR3 contains 18 residues. Germline trimming cut 8 bases from V and 3 bases from J; bases unmatched to any gene: 18.

What was sequenced was blood. The V gene is TRBV27, the J gene TRBJ2-3; 9 nucleotides agree with TRBD2. The TCR was taken from a woman in her 30s in good health. CDR3 in amino acids: CASWVEGGRAPATDTQYF. CDR3 bases: TGTGCCAGCTGGGTAGAGGGCGGGAGGGCCCCTGCGACAGATACGCAGTATTTT.